This TCR beta chain was retrieved from a study of cytotoxic CD8 clonotypes in ibrutinib-treated CLL. This table comes from immunoSEQ multiplex PCR, and its TCRdb copy is limited to in-frame clones, with some not included. Of more than 300,000 clones listed, approximately 80% are singletons. The material sequenced was PBMCs, taken before ibrutinib treatment. The receptor was isolated from a human donor with chronic lymphocytic leukemia.

The CDR3 spells CASSLRGNEQFF. In nucleotides, the CDR3 is TGTGCCAGCAGCCTCCGAGGTAATGAGCAGTTCTTC. V gene TRBV9 combines with J gene TRBJ2-1; D gene ambiguous. The germline CDR1 and CDR2 sequences are SGDLS and YYNGEE. This CDR3 has 12 amino acids. Trimming took off 4 bases at V and 7 bases at J, with 9 bases between the two ends.